This record looks at one T cell receptor (beta chain) sequence and its context. The antigen is not known. The sample belongs to a study of graft-versus-host responses after intestinal transplantation. Study-wide points: Subjects displaying graft-donor T cell macrochimerism possessed elevated graft-versus-host to host-versus-graft clonal ratios inside allografts. Peak GvH clone levels in circulation were associated with early post-transplant HvG declines. Detected in recipient marrow were GvH clones, some of which were first observed in ileum or blood.

Sequenced by immunoSEQ multiplex PCR; TCRdb stores in-frame clones only, minus some. The sample consists of some 110,000 clones, roughly 93% of them appearing once. In germline, CDR1 is MDHEN, CDR2 SYDVKM. The CDR3 has 13 residues. The ends lost 5 bases at V and 5 bases at J; junction bases unmatched: 5. The TCR sequence derives from a human donor who was the organ donor for an intestinal transplant. The material sequenced was unstimulated CD8+ T cells sorted from spleen or lymph node cells, taken before transplant. The chain employs TRBV28 and TRBJ1-1; 7 bases agree with TRBD1. CDR3 sequence reads: CASSHHRGTEAFF. CDR3 in DNA: TGTGCCAGCAGTCATCACAGGGGTACTGAAGCTTTCTTT.